A single T cell receptor (beta chain) is shown here with its context. Its antigen target is currently unknown. No much larger clone is present one base from it, and per-base qualities are unavailable. Trimming removed 2 bases from V and 10 bases from J, leaving 9 bases between the germline ends. CDR3 length: 12 amino acids, cysteine to phenylalanine. Only CDR3 DNA is held: 36 bases, read in frame from base 1. As encoded in the germline V gene, CDR1 is SGHTA while CDR2 is FQGTGA. The immunoSEQ Assay, a bias-controlled multiplex PCR, was used to amplify TCRbeta CDR3 regions from genomic DNA. In the authors' own workflow: Within the assay, amplification of reference gene primers was used to estimate how many nucleated cells each sample contained. To quantify the absolute abundance of each unique TCRbeta CDR3 rearrangement, sequence reads were collapsed and filtered. For each sample, productive Simpson clonality was calculated as the square root of Simpson's diversity index over productive rearrangements. TCRdb re-hosts the immuneACCESS table, in-frame sequences only. Its copies lack some clones; in the studies checked, an unresolved V gene accounts for under half of them, and the cause for the rest is not known. Clone size and V and J calls were adopted from that table, with D and trimming inferred from the DNA. The sample data list approximately 180,000 clones, and roughly 90% of these were observed just once. The ten largest make up 1.6% of the sample.

Collaborating institutions collected whole blood in K2EDTA tubes following their own protocols. For TCRbeta analysis, collaborators shipped samples in one of three forms: frozen whole blood, isolated PBMCs, or DNA extracted from either of those sample types. These data are taken from a study of blood T cell repertoires in COVID-19 (TCRdb year 2020). General notes on the study: Samples covering the acute and convalescent phases of COVID-19 were provided by collaborators in the United States, Italy and Spain. Samples came from the ongoing ImmuneRACE study (first 160 participants) plus 1,254 subjects from 6 global collaborators. The repertoires were released in a freely available public database intended as a resource for research on the immune response to SARS-CoV-2. Where available, HLA class I and class II types were taken from metadata supplied by the sample provider and were not determined by assay-based typing. The material from the prospective study consisted of cDNA or gDNA derived from T cells, B-cell-depleted T cells, or PBMCs. The dataset comprised deeply sampled blood TCRbeta repertoires from subjects exposed to, actively infected with, or recovered from COVID-19. Sample metadata almost always included a de-identified subject ID, COVID-19 status, age in years and sex.

General study outcomes and caveats: The amount of clinical and demographic metadata varied by source and participant and was provided uncurated.

The chain is made from TRBV7-3 and TRBJ2-1; TRBD1 is possibly the D segment (6 matching bases). The clonotype comes from a woman in her forties or fifties with acute or convalescent COVID-19. The sample taken for sequencing was peripheral blood. The DNA sequence is given as TGTGCCAGCAGCTTAGAGGGGGACGAGCAGTTCTTC. Translated, this gives CASSLEGDEQFF.